This T cell receptor beta chain was recovered during a study of blood T cell repertoires in COVID-19. Background on the study: Samples of COVID-19 (acute and convalescent) were obtained from the United States, Italy and Spain.

TCRdb keeps only in-frame clones here, not all; method: immunoSEQ multiplex PCR. In the table there are about 250,000 clones, around nine tenths of which are singletons. CDR3 length: 14 amino acids. The germline V gene has CDR1 KGHSH and CDR2 LQKENI. V was clipped by 1 base and J by 2 bases; unmatched bases: 0. Regarding this clone: In the same sample, other DNA sequences code for this CDR3.

Source material: peripheral blood. This clonotype was sampled from a man between 18 and 35 years old with active or convalescent COVID-19. V usage is TRBV18 and J usage is TRBJ2-5, with 8 positions matching TRBD1. CDR3 region: CASSPRTGQETQYF. CDR3 sequence (DNA): TGTGCCAGCTCACCACGGACAGGGCAAGAGACCCAGTACTTC.